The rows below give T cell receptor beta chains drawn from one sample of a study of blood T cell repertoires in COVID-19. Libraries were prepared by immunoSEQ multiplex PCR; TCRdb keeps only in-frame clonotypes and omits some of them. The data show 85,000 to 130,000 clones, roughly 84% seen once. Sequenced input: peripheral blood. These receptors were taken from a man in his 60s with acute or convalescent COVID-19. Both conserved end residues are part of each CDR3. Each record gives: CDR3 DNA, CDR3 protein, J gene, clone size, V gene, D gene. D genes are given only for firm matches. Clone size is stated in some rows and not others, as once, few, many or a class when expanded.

DNA: TGTGCCAGTAGTATGGGGACAGGGGGCTACACCTTC
CDR3: CASSMGTGGYTF
J: TRBJ1-2
size: NA
V: TRBV19
D: TRBD1

DNA: TGTGCCAGCAGTGAAACGCCAGGGGATCAGCCCCAGCATTTT
CDR3: CASSETPGDQPQHF
J: TRBJ1-5
size: once
V: TRBV6-1
D: NA

DNA: TGCAGTGCCCTAGATAGCCATACGCAGTATTTT
CDR3: CSALDSHTQYF
J: TRBJ2-3
size: NA
V: TRBV20-1
D: NA

DNA: TGCGCCAGCAGCTTAGGGGGAACTAATGAAAAACTGTTTTTT
CDR3: CASSLGGTNEKLFF
J: TRBJ1-4
size: NA
V: TRBV5-1
D: NA

DNA: TGTGCCAGCAGCCGCGGCGGGAGATTTCACAATGAGCAGTTCTTC
CDR3: CASSRGGRFHNEQFF
J: TRBJ2-1
size: NA
V: TRBV14
D: TRBD2

DNA: TGTGCCAGCAGGGGGACTAGCGGGGCCAATGAGCAGTTCTTC
CDR3: CASRGTSGANEQFF
J: TRBJ2-1
size: NA
V: TRBV6-5
D: TRBD2

DNA: TGTGCCAGTAGCACCCCGGGACAGGGGGTGTATACGCAGTATTTT
CDR3: CASSTPGQGVYTQYF
J: TRBJ2-3
size: once
V: TRBV19
D: TRBD1

DNA: TGTGCCAGCAGTCAGGGATTCGACACTGAAGCTTTCTTT
CDR3: CASSQGFDTEAFF
J: TRBJ1-1
size: NA
V: TRBV6-4
D: NA

DNA: TGCGCCAGCAGCCCCAGGACAGGAATGAACACTGAAGCTTTCTTT
CDR3: CASSPRTGMNTEAFF
J: TRBJ1-1
size: NA
V: TRBV5-1
D: TRBD1

DNA: TGTGCCAGCAGAAGGACAGGGGAGACCCAGTACTTC
CDR3: CASRRTGETQYF
J: TRBJ2-5
size: once
V: TRBV2
D: TRBD1

DNA: TGTGCCAGCACCTCGCGGTACAATGAGCAGTTCTTC
CDR3: CASTSRYNEQFF
J: TRBJ2-1
size: once
V: TRBV12-3/TRBV12-4
D: NA

DNA: TGTGCCAGCAGTCCCGACAGGGCTGGTAGCACCGGGGAGCTGTTTTTT
CDR3: CASSPDRAGSTGELFF
J: TRBJ2-2
size: NA
V: TRBV27
D: TRBD1

DNA: TGTGCCAGCAGCGAGGTGGGGCAGGGCGTCGGCAATCAGCCCCAGCATTTT
CDR3: CASSEVGQGVGNQPQHF
J: TRBJ1-5
size: once
V: TRBV2
D: NA

DNA: TGTGCCAGCAGTCCCCACCGGCCAGCGGGAGGGGAGCAGTACTTC
CDR3: CASSPHRPAGGEQYF
J: TRBJ2-7
size: few
V: TRBV6-5
D: TRBD2

DNA: TGTGCCAGCAGCTCCTCTATGGCTAACTATGGCTACACCTTC
CDR3: CASSSSMANYGYTF
J: TRBJ1-2
size: NA
V: TRBV6-5
D: NA

DNA: TGCGCCAGCAGTGAGCCCGGACTAGCGGGAAAATACGAGCAGTACTTC
CDR3: CASSEPGLAGKYEQYF
J: TRBJ2-7
size: once
V: TRBV10-1
D: TRBD2

DNA: TGTGCCAGCACCCCCTGGATGTCGGGATTGAACACGCAGTATTTT
CDR3: CASTPWMSGLNTQYF
J: TRBJ2-3
size: NA
V: TRBV6-5
D: NA

DNA: TGTGCCAGCAGCTTCCCGGGACAGGGGGGCGGGGAGCTGTTTTTT
CDR3: CASSFPGQGGGELFF
J: TRBJ2-2
size: NA
V: TRBV5-5
D: TRBD1

DNA: TGTGCCAGCACACAGGGGTTGGATTCACCCCTCCACTTT
CDR3: CASTQGLDSPLHF
J: TRBJ1-6
size: few
V: TRBV3-1/TRBV3-2
D: TRBD1

DNA: TGTGCCAGCTCACCATCGGGAGGACAGGGCAACAATCAGCCCCAGCATTTT
CDR3: CASSPSGGQGNNQPQHF
J: TRBJ1-5
size: NA
V: TRBV18
D: TRBD1

DNA: TGTGCCAGCAGTTACCCACAGTACGATAATGAAAAACTGTTTTTT
CDR3: CASSYPQYDNEKLFF
J: TRBJ1-4
size: few
V: TRBV2
D: NA

DNA: TGCAGTGCTAGTTCCAGGGAAAATTCACCCCTCCACTTT
CDR3: CSASSRENSPLHF
J: TRBJ1-6
size: few
V: TRBV20-1
D: NA

DNA: TGCGCCAGCAGTGAGGTGGGACATCTGAACACTGAAGCTTTCTTT
CDR3: CASSEVGHLNTEAFF
J: TRBJ1-1
size: NA
V: TRBV10-2
D: NA

DNA: TGCGCCAGCGCAGACCTAGCGGCCCAAGAGACCCAGTACTTC
CDR3: CASADLAAQETQYF
J: TRBJ2-5
size: NA
V: TRBV5-1
D: TRBD2

DNA: TGTGCCAGCAGCCCCACGACTAGCTTCGTGGAGACCCAGTACTTC
CDR3: CASSPTTSFVETQYF
J: TRBJ2-5
size: NA
V: TRBV7-9
D: TRBD2

DNA: TGTGCCAGCAGCCAAGGGTACAGGGACGAGCAGTACTTC
CDR3: CASSQGYRDEQYF
J: TRBJ2-7
size: once
V: TRBV3-1/TRBV3-2
D: NA

DNA: TGTGCCAGCAGCTTACGACTGGCTACGCAGTATTTT
CDR3: CASSLRLATQYF
J: TRBJ2-3
size: once
V: TRBV13
D: NA

DNA: TGTGCCTGGACTAGCGGGAGAGGCACCGGGGAGCTGTTTTTT
CDR3: CAWTSGRGTGELFF
J: TRBJ2-2
size: NA
V: TRBV30
D: TRBD2

DNA: TGTGCCAGCAGCTTGTCACCAATCCGGAGGGTTGAGACCGGGGAGCTGTTTTTT
CDR3: CASSLSPIRRVETGELFF
J: TRBJ2-2
size: NA
V: TRBV5-6
D: NA

DNA: TGTGCCAGTAGTCCCAGTCGGGACACTCGGGGGCCCCAGCATTTT
CDR3: CASSPSRDTRGPQHF
J: TRBJ1-5
size: NA
V: TRBV19
D: NA

DNA: TGTGCCAGCAGCCAGGGTTCCAATTCACCCCTCCACTTT
CDR3: CASSQGSNSPLHF
J: TRBJ1-6
size: few
V: TRBV5-6
D: NA

DNA: TGTGCCAGCAGCTTAGCCAGAGTTTACAGGGACAGCCCCTACGAGCAGTACTTC
CDR3: CASSLARVYRDSPYEQYF
J: TRBJ2-7
size: NA
V: TRBV7-9
D: TRBD1

DNA: TGTGCCAGCAGTCCGTTGACAGGGTTGGGAAACACCATATATTTT
CDR3: CASSPLTGLGNTIYF
J: TRBJ1-3
size: NA
V: TRBV27
D: TRBD1